The subject of this entry is one T cell receptor (beta chain). This entry comes from a study of blood T cell repertoires in COVID-19. Turning to the study itself: Whether acute or convalescent, the COVID-19 samples came from the United States, Italy and Spain. In each case, the material was cDNA or gDNA derived from T cells, B-cell-depleted T cells, or PBMCs.

Original data processing: Reference gene primer amplification yielded estimated nucleated cell counts. This table comes from immunoSEQ multiplex PCR, and its TCRdb copy is limited to in-frame clones, with some not included. V and J calls and clone size come straight from that table; D and trimming were deduced from the DNA. This sample has approximately 200,000 clones, with 70% to 85% found just once. CDR3 length equals 13 residues. During active infection, Seattle patients enrolled and were then monitored through disease. The sequenced sample consisted of peripheral blood. The TCR originated in an elderly woman with COVID-19, enrolled during active disease. The rearrangement uses TRBV21-1 and TRBJ1-1. TRBV21-1 is a listed pseudogene. CDR3 amino acids: CASSSRGNTEAFF. Here the CDR3 DNA reads TGTGCCAGCAGCTCCCGGGGAAACACTGAAGCTTTCTTT.